This T cell receptor beta chain originates from a study of CD8 T cells in Susac syndrome. From germline, CDR1 is SNHLY and CDR2 FYNNEI. The germline V and J ends were trimmed by 6 bases and 0 bases, with 12 bases remaining between them. The CDR3 has 15 residues. When the RNA was reverse transcribed, random hexamers were used with an input of about 0.45 to 1 ug. TCR beta CDR3 was amplified by immunoSEQ multiplex PCR. This amplification extended across 54 Vbeta and 13 Jbeta segments. TCRdb analysed the immunoSEQ multiplex PCR reads with MiXCR anew, one entry per CDR3 protein. The repertoire holds 53,000 or so distinct CDR3 sequences, with roughly 93% as singletons.

Sequencing was performed on CD8+ T cells from PBMCs. This chain connects TRBV2 to TRBJ2-1; D uncertain. The receptor was isolated from a human donor in good health. The CDR3 spells CASSDARSSYNEQFF. DNA of the CDR3: TGTGCCAGCAGCGATGCGAGGAGCTCCTACAATGAGCAGTTCTTC.